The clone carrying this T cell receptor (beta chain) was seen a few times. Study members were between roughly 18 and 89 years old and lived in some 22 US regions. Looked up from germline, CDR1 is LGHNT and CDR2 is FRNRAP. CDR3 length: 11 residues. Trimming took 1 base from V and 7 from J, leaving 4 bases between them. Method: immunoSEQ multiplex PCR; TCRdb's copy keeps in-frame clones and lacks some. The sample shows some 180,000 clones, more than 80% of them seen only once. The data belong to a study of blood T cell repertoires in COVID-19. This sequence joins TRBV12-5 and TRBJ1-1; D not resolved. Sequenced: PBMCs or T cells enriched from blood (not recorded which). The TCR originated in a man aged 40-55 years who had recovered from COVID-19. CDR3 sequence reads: CASGLAREAFF. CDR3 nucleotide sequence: TGTGCTAGTGGTTTGGCCCGTGAAGCTTTCTTT.